This TCR beta chain emerged from a study of patients and donors after allogeneic stem cell transplantation. There are 11 residues in the CDR3. Deletions cut 10 bases from V and 1 base from J, with 7 bases between. Germline CDR1 reads ENHRY; CDR2 reads SYGVKD. At least ten counts were recorded for this clonotype. TCRdb called the RT-PCR reads again in MiXCR, with one record for every CDR3 protein. The sample has about 960,000 distinct CDR3 sequences; roughly 17% are singletons. The chain joins TRBV10-3 to TRBJ1-1; D is undetermined. The clonotype originates from a human donor who was either an allogeneic HSCT recipient or a stem cell or donor lymphocyte infusion donor (not recorded which). It is not recorded whose cells these are; they may come from a transplant donor. Sequences were obtained from blood, either unsorted or a sorted T cell fraction (not recorded which). DNA of the CDR3: TGTGCCACCAGCGAGAACACTGAAGCTTTCTTT. It specifies CATSENTEAFF.